The present TCR beta chain was sequenced within a study of shared clonotypes between healthy human individuals. Study background: Three plates each covered CD4 naive and memory; CD8 naive two, CD8 memory one.

Using immunoSEQ multiplex PCR, the repertoire was profiled, and TCRdb retains in-frame clones only, with some absent. The sample includes about 750,000 clones, roughly 92% of them seen just once. Study results and limitations: The study's rarefaction showed incomplete sorted-subset sequencing despite large depth. What naive subsets generally showed was a larger estimated richness than memory subsets showed.

Worth noting for this clone: Its antigen is currently unknown.

CD45RO-negative cells were positively selected for CCR7, leaving out terminally differentiated effector memory CD45RA+ cells. V lost 4 bases and J 6 bases, leaving 17 bases between the germline ends. CDR3 length: 15 residues. Germline CDR1 is SGDLS and CDR2 is YYNGEE. The chain employs TRBV9 and TRBJ2-1, with TRBD2 as a possible D gene (5 bases). The sample consisted of naive CD8+ T cells sorted from blood. The receptor comes from a man in his thirties or forties in good health. The CDR3: CASSPARAGTNEQFF. The DNA of the CDR3 is TGTGCCAGCAGCCCAGCTAGGGCGGGCACCAATGAGCAGTTCTTC.